The T cell receptor (beta chain) under discussion was sequenced for a study of response to subunit inactivated influenza vaccine. Study-wide findings and caveats: Authors proposed each seasonal influenza vaccination draws in few new T cells.

V dropped 0 bases and J dropped 4; count of bases not matched to a gene: 5. Germline V gives CDR1 DFQATT, CDR2 SNEGSKA (reference sequence). The CDR3 has 15 amino acids. TCRdb redid the calling of the RT-PCR reads with MiXCR, one entry per CDR3 protein. In the table there are roughly 780,000 distinct CDR3 sequences, around 18% of which are singletons. Regarding this clonotype: Its antigen is still unknown.

The sequence was obtained from a middle-aged man who received an inactivated influenza vaccine. This chain uses TRBV20-1 with TRBJ2-3; 9 bases match TRBD2. The source was PBMCs from blood, collected about 5 days after vaccination. DNA for the CDR3: TGCAGTGCTAGAGACATAGCGGGAGCCCCAGATACGCAGTATTTT. Its translation is CSARDIAGAPDTQYF.